This T cell receptor beta chain was sequenced for a study of beta chain features in type 1 diabetes. Study-level information: Patient and healthy donor groups were alike in age, gender and cell yields.

Study-level findings and limits: When Type 1 diabetes patients were examined, their TCRB CDR3s proved moderately but significantly shorter in all four CD4+ subsets.

CDR1 is SGHNT, CDR2 YENEEA, per germline. This CDR3 is built from 15 residues. Trimming cost V 5 bases and J 2 bases; bases outside gene matches: 7. cDNA synthesis used the whole RNA isolate, giving expressed TCRB sequences. Profiling relied on immunoSEQ multiplex PCR, and the TCRdb table lists in-frame clones only, not all of them. The profile covers hundreds of thousands of clones, with around 15% appearing a single time and roughly 0.022% taken by the ten largest. Once sorted, every population was more than 95% pure. In the case of this clone: No antigen is known for it.

Sequencing used naive CD4+ T cells from blood. The rearrangement joins TRBV11-3 to TRBJ2-5, with 8 bases that match TRBD1. The sequence came from a man aged 18-30 years with type 1 diabetes. The CDR3 reads CASSRGQGTQETQYF. The CDR3 region has the DNA TGTGCCAGCAGCCGAGGACAGGGCACTCAAGAGACCCAGTACTTC.